The sequence of this T cell receptor (beta chain) was determined in a study of T-cell memory formation after mild COVID-19. The overall study: The TCR clusters were mostly specific to one donor.

TCRdb reprocessed the 5' RACE reads with MiXCR, giving one entry per CDR3 protein. The sample lists about 190,000 distinct CDR3 sequences, around 17% occurring once. The V gene's germline CDR1 is MNHNS and CDR2 SASEGT. The trim removed 10 bases at V and 6 bases at J, leaving 5 bases unmatched. The CDR3 loop spans 14 amino acids. The source of this sequence is an adult woman who had mild COVID-19 (a few samples of this study predate the infection). Cell type and time point are not known. The specimen sequenced was PBMCs or a T cell subset sorted from them (not recorded which). The chain uses TRBV6-1 and TRBJ2-2, with 13 bases matching TRBD2. The CDR3, as DNA: TGTGCCATCTCCGGGACTAGCGGGGCCGGGGAGCTGTTTTTT. It specifies CAISGTSGAGELFF.